This T cell receptor (beta chain) was documented in a study of control samples from healthy donors and cancer patients. The data were produced by immunoSEQ multiplex PCR, yet TCRdb's version contains in-frame clones alone and is incomplete. The sample includes about 160,000 clones, roughly 89% of them seen just once. The length of the CDR3 is 15 residues. Deletions cut 3 bases from V and 4 bases from J, with 13 bases between. The germline V gene has CDR1 SGHAT and CDR2 FQNNGV. The TCR originated in a man between 25 and 39 years old in good health. The gene calls are TRBV11-2 and TRBJ1-5; D perhaps matches TRBD1 (5 bases). Sequenced input: blood. CDR3 DNA: TGTGCCAGCAGCTTCTCCGGGACGGAAAATCAGCCCCAGCATTTT. Protein product: CASSFSGTENQPQHF.